A single sample gave rise to the 19 T cell receptor beta chains below, sequenced in a study of human T cells and chemical hapten exposure. Via MiXCR, TCRdb re-called the RACE reads, giving one row per CDR3 protein. There are around 80,000 distinct CDR3 sequences in the sample; about 6.3% occur only once, and under 1.5% lies in the top ten. Time point of the sample: patch test 2, 6 weeks after DPC sensitization. Treatment here: therapeutic diphenylcyclopropenone sensitization with weekly scalp DPC. The sample in question was whole blood, obtained in connection with sensitization to the hapten diphenylcyclopropenone (DPC). Every receptor here comes from a woman in her thirties with alopecia areata. Some clones in this sample may be carry-over from other donors' samples.

Of note for this clonotype: A much larger clone lies one base from this, so it may be a read error. The chain uses TRBV29-1 and TRBJ1-1; weak D call: TRBD1 (5 bases). The CDR3 is 14 amino acids. Germline-derived CDR1 and CDR2 are SQVTM and ANQGSEA. Trimming pared 1 base from V and 6 bases from J, leaving 15 bases between. This CDR3 reads CSVEAGGVNSEAFF. DNA for the CDR3: TGCAGCGTTGAAGCGGGGGGAGTCAACTCTGAAGCTTTCTTT.

Here the CDR3 DNA reads TGTGCCAGCAGCTTAGGGGGAGCACTGAAAGGCTACACCTTC. Encoded protein: CASSLGGALKGYTF. The chain is built from TRBV11-2 and TRBJ1-2; D gene uncertain. Trimming took off 1 base at V and 8 bases at J, with 14 bases between the two ends. CDR3 size: 14 residues. The germline CDR1 and CDR2 sequences are SGHAT and FQNNGV.

This clonotype was detected ten times or more. This chain joins TRBV2 and TRBJ1-4; D might be TRBD1 (6 bases). From germline, CDR1 is SNHLY and CDR2 FYNNEI. The V and J ends lost 6 bases and 0 bases respectively, with 11 bases between them. The length of the CDR3 is 15 residues. The CDR3 region is CASSIAGATNEKLFF. CDR3 in DNA: TGTGCCAGCAGCATTGCAGGGGCAACTAATGAAAAACTGTTTTTT.

This clonotype was counted ten times or more. The rearrangement uses TRBV5-1 and TRBJ1-5; D possibly corresponds to TRBD1 (6 bases). Germline-derived CDR1 and CDR2 are SGHRS and YFSETQ. The V and J ends lost 0 bases and 5 bases respectively, with 9 bases between them. CDR3 size: 14 residues. CDR3 loop: CASSLVGGHQPQHF. The CDR3 DNA reads as TGCGCCAGCAGCTTGGTAGGGGGACATCAGCCCCAGCATTTT.

V gene TRBV27 combines with J gene TRBJ1-1; D perhaps matches TRBD1 (5 bases). Germline V CDR1 and CDR2: MNHEY, SMNVEV (reference sequence). CDR3 length equals 19 residues. V shed 3 bases and J shed 1 base, with 24 bases lying between them. CDR3 sequence: CASSFRAGRFLEGNTEAFF. As DNA, the CDR3 is TGTGCCAGCAGTTTTAGGGCAGGGAGGTTCTTGGAAGGGAACACTGAAGCTTTCTTT.

This clonotype has more than one count but fewer than ten. J is TRBJ1-1 and V is TRBV2; D is perhaps TRBD1 (6 bases). Germline lookup yields CDR1 SNHLY and CDR2 FYNNEI. Between the trimmed V and J ends, which lost 6 bases and 4 bases, there was a span of 9 bases. There are 12 residues in the CDR3. CDR3 amino acids: CASREGGTEAFF. The CDR3 bases are TGTGCCAGCAGGGAGGGGGGCACTGAAGCTTTCTTT.

Regarding this clonotype: This clone may be a read error of a much larger clone one base away. The chain employs TRBV12-3 or TRBV12-4 and TRBJ2-1; 7 bases line up with TRBD1. The CDR3 runs to 16 residues. The ends lost 5 bases at V and 1 base at J; junction bases unmatched: 8. The CDR3, as DNA: TGTGCCAGCAGTATAGGTTCAGGGGGATCCTACAATGAGCAGTTCTTC. It encodes CASSIGSGGSYNEQFF.

This CDR3 reads CSVADRGVSYTF. The CDR3 DNA sequence: TGCAGCGTTGCTGACAGGGGGGTGAGCTACACCTTC. The chain carries TRBV29-1 and TRBJ1-2; 9 nucleotides line up with TRBD1. Germline V gene lookup returns CDR1 SQVTM and CDR2 ANQGSEA. The CDR3 runs to 12 residues. Trimming cost V 4 bases and J 9 bases; bases outside gene matches: 6.

This clonotype was seen repeatedly, ten times or more. The CDR3 sequence is CAISESTGQGSSSYEQYF. In DNA form, the CDR3 reads TGTGCCATCAGTGAGTCGACGGGACAGGGGTCCAGCTCCTACGAGCAGTACTTC. The rearrangement joins TRBV10-3 to TRBJ2-7, with 10 bases identical to TRBD1. Germline V gives CDR1 ENHRY, CDR2 SYGVKD. The ends lost 0 bases at V and 0 bases at J; junction bases unmatched: 8. The CDR3 sequence is 18 residues long.

The rearrangement links TRBV6-6 to TRBJ2-5; 9 nucleotides line up with TRBD1. Per the germline V gene, CDR1 is MNHNY and CDR2 is SVGAGI (reference sequence). Losses at the gene ends were 7 bases for V and 3 bases for J; bases not matched to a gene: 24. The length of the CDR3 is 20 residues. The CDR3 protein is CASTLPHAGTGLGKKETQYF. CDR3 in DNA: TGTGCCAGCACCTTACCCCACGCCGGGACAGGGTTAGGAAAAAAAGAGACCCAGTACTTC.

This clonotype was recorded at least ten times. The rearrangement uses TRBV4-2 and TRBJ2-2; 9 bases map to TRBD2. The trim removed 2 bases at V and 7 bases at J, leaving 8 bases unmatched. The CDR3 has 16 residues. Germline-derived CDR1 and CDR2 are LGHNA and YNFKEQ. DNA for the CDR3: TGTGCCAGCAGCCAACCGAGCGGGGGGTCCTACGGGGAGCTGTTTTTT. This gives the protein CASSQPSGGSYGELFF.

This clonotype showed up many times. V gene TRBV4-2 combines with J gene TRBJ2-6, with 7 bases that match TRBD1. The CDR3 is 16 amino acids. CDR1 LGHNA and CDR2 YNFKEQ come from the germline V gene. V dropped 4 bases and J dropped 4; count of bases not matched to a gene: 7. CDR3: CASSPTDRAGANVLTF. The CDR3 DNA reads as TGTGCCAGCAGCCCAACAGACAGGGCCGGGGCCAACGTCCTGACTTTC.

This clonotype was observed many times. The chain links TRBV29-1 to TRBJ1-5; 9 nucleotides agree with TRBD1. The CDR3 sequence is 15 residues long. The V gene end was trimmed by 4 bases and the J gene end by 0 bases; junction bases not matched to a gene: 4. CDR1 is SQVTM, CDR2 ANQGSEA, per germline. The CDR3 loop is CSVGGTGNSNQPQHF. DNA for the CDR3: TGCAGCGTTGGGGGGACAGGGAATAGCAATCAGCCCCAGCATTTT.

This clonotype was observed many times. The CDR3 is CSARQGAHNQPQHF. Written as DNA, the CDR3 is TGCAGTGCTAGACAGGGGGCGCACAATCAGCCCCAGCATTTT. This sequence joins TRBV20-1 and TRBJ1-5; 8 bases match TRBD1. Trimming removed 2 bases from V and 3 bases from J; junction bases left unmatched: 3. Germline V gene data show CDR1 as DFQATT and CDR2 as SNEGSKA (reference sequence). CDR3 length: 14 amino acids.

V usage is TRBV7-9 and J usage is TRBJ2-6; no firm D call. Germline V gene sequence: CDR1 SEHNR, CDR2 FQNEAQ (reference sequence). The length of the CDR3 is 11 residues. V was cut by 10 bases and J by 4 bases, with 5 bases left in between. CDR3 loop: CATGGANVLTF. The CDR3 nucleotides read TGTGCCACAGGAGGGGCCAACGTCCTGACTTTC. The variable domain in full, with the rest retrieved from reference TRBV7-9 and TRBJ2-6, is DTGVSQNPRHKITKRGQNVTFRCDPISEHNRLYWYRQTLGQGPEFLTYFQNEAQLEKSRLLSDRFSAERPKGSFSTLEIQRTEQGDSAMYLCATGGANVLTFGAGSRLTVL.

In regard to this clonotype: The junction and the germline gene differ at one end; a read error may be behind it. This chain connects TRBV12-3 or TRBV12-4 to TRBJ1-5; D remains unclear. The CDR3 totals 15 residues. CDR3 coding DNA: TGTGCCAGCAGTAATCAGGAACGGGGAAATCAGCCCCAGAATTTT. Translated, it gives CASSNQERGNQPQNF.

The table lists this clonotype with many counts. CDR3 coding DNA: TGTGCCAGCAGCTTAACGGGTTCTAATGAAAAACTGTTTTTT. This translates into CASSLTGSNEKLFF. The V and J genes are TRBV7-2 and TRBJ1-4; D is uncertain. Trimming stripped 2 bases from V and 3 bases from J, with 7 bases between. The CDR3 runs 14 residues. CDR1 is SGHTA and CDR2 is FQGNSA in the germline V gene.

This clonotype has a handful of counts. Written as DNA, the CDR3 is TGCAGTGCTACCCGGTCTAGCGGGGGTATCTACGAGCAGTACTTC. This encodes CSATRSSGGIYEQYF. The chain joins TRBV20-1 to TRBJ2-7; the match to TRBD2 covers 10 bases. V gave up 4 bases and J gave up 3 bases; unmatched junction bases: 9. CDR1 DFQATT and CDR2 SNEGSKA come from the germline V gene (reference sequence). There are 15 residues in the CDR3.

This clonotype was counted many times. This sequence joins TRBV11-2 and TRBJ1-3, with no clear D. V gave up 8 bases and J gave up 3 bases, with 17 bases separating them. Germline CDR1 is SGHAT and CDR2 is FQNNGV. CDR3 length equals 15 residues. The CDR3 coding sequence is TGTGCCAGCTGCCGGCTCGGGGTTGGTGGAAACACCATATATTTT. Residues: CASCRLGVGGNTIYF.